This T cell receptor (beta chain) is from a study of T-cell memory formation after mild COVID-19. Looking at the study overall: There were largely donor-specific TCR clusters. Findings and limits, study-wide: Whereas later expanders leaned CD4+, clones contracting day 15 to 85 showed a balanced CD4/CD8 makeup. Prior to infection, memory already included some responding clones, suggesting cross-reactive memory joined.

Unmatched junction bases numbered 7, after V lost 5 bases and J lost 4 bases. Germline V gene sequence: CDR1 SSHAT, CDR2 FNYEAQ (reference sequence). CDR3 length: 16 amino acids. On this clonotype itself: Its antigen is still unknown.

TCRdb itself ran the 5' RACE reads through MiXCR, one entry per CDR3 protein. The sample carries 350,000 to 500,000 distinct CDR3 sequences, 20% to 25% recorded once. The source material was PBMCs or a T cell subset sorted from them (not recorded which). The TCR originated in an adult woman who had mild COVID-19 (a few samples of this study predate the infection). Cell type and time point are not known. The chain recombines TRBV7-7 with TRBJ2-3; 12 bases line up with TRBD2. The CDR3 DNA reads as TGTGCCAGCAGCCCCACTAGCGGGGGGCTTCCAGATACGCAGTATTTT. The encoded protein is CASSPTSGGLPDTQYF.